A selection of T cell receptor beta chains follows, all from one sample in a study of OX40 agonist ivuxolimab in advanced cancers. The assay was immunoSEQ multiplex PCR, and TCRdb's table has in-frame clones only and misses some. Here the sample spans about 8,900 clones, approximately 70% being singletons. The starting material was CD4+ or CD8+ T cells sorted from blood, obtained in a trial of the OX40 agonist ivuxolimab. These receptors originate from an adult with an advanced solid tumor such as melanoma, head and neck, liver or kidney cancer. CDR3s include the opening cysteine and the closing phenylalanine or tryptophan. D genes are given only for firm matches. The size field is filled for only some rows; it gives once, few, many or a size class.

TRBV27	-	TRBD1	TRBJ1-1	CASSYGQGPTEAFF	TGTGCCAGCAGTTATGGACAGGGGCCCACTGAAGCTTTCTTT
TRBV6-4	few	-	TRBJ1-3	CASKPGGRNTIYF	TGTGCCAGCAAGCCAGGCGGGAGAAACACCATATATTTT
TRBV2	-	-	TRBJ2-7	CASSTGPTYEQYF	TGTGCCAGCAGTACAGGTCCTACTTACGAGCAGTACTTC
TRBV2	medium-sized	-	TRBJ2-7	CASSLRDEQYF	TGTGCCAGCAGCTTGCGGGACGAGCAGTACTTC
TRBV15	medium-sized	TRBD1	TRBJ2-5	CATSRGGTGGAETQYF	TGTGCCACCAGCAGAGGGGGGACAGGGGGCGCAGAGACCCAGTACTTC
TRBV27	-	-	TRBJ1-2	CASSPLAGPNYGYTF	TGTGCCAGCAGTCCGTTGGCAGGGCCCAACTATGGCTACACCTTC
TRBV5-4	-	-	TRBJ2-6	CASSGWAASSGANVLTF	TGTGCCAGCAGCGGATGGGCCGCGAGCTCTGGGGCCAACGTCCTGACTTTC
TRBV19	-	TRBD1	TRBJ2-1	CASTSGTVVNEQFF	TGTGCCAGTACGTCCGGGACAGTCGTAAATGAGCAGTTCTTC
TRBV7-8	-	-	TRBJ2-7	CELLGSSTAYEQYF	TGTGAACTGCTGGGGTCCTCGACAGCCTACGAGCAGTACTTC
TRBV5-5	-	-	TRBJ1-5	CASSLPDQPQHF	TGTGCCAGCAGCTTGCCCGATCAGCCCCAGCATTTT
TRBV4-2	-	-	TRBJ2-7	CASSQDRASSYEQYF	TGTGCCAGCAGCCAAGATAGAGCATCTTCCTACGAGCAGTACTTC
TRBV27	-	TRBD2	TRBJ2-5	CASSAGLAGMGTQYF	TGTGCCAGCAGTGCGGGACTAGCGGGGATGGGGACCCAGTACTTC
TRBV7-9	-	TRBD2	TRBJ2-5	CASSVTSGGQETQYF	TGTGCCAGCAGCGTAACTAGCGGGGGACAAGAGACCCAGTACTTC
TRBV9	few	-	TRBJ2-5	CASSVGEQETQYF	TGTGCCAGCAGCGTAGGGGAGCAAGAGACCCAGTACTTC
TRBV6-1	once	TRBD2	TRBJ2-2	CASSELGTRGTGELFF	TGTGCCAGCAGTGAATTGGGGACTAGGGGCACCGGGGAGCTGTTTTTT
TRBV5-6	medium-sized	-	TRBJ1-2	CASSTPRGGRRVYGYTF	TGTGCCAGCAGCACCCCGCGGGGGGGGCGGCGGGTCTATGGCTACACCTTC
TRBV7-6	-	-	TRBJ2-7	CASSLEFKNSYEQYF	TGTGCCAGCAGCTTAGAGTTTAAGAATTCCTACGAGCAGTACTTC
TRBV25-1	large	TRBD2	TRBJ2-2	CASSLAGAGGELFF	TGTGCCAGCAGTTTAGCGGGGGCGGGCGGGGAGCTGTTTTTT
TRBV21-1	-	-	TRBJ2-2	CASSNRTSGGAHTGELFF	TGTGCCAGCAGCAACAGGACTAGCGGGGGAGCCCACACCGGGGAGCTGTTTTTT
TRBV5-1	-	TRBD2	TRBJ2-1	CASSLWASGDYNEQFF	TGCGCCAGCAGCTTGTGGGCTAGCGGGGATTACAATGAGCAGTTCTTC
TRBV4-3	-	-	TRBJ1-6	CASSQVADTNSPLHF	TGCGCCAGCAGCCAAGTAGCAGATACTAATTCACCCCTCCACTTT
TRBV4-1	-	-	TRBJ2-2	CASSSQGTGELFF	TGCGCCAGCAGCTCACAGGGCACCGGGGAGCTGTTTTTT
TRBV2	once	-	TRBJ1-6	CASSNRAVNSPLHF	TGTGCCAGCAGTAACAGGGCTGTGAATTCACCCCTCCACTTT
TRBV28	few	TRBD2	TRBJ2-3	CASSLGLGSGRYTDTQYF	TGTGCCAGTAGTTTAGGGTTGGGGAGCGGGAGATACACAGATACGCAGTATTTT
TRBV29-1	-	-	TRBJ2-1	CSVLGVIGQVNEQFF	TGCAGCGTTTTGGGGGTTATCGGGCAGGTTAATGAGCAGTTCTTC
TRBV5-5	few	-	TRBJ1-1	CASSAGFGNTEAFF	TGTGCCAGCAGCGCAGGGTTTGGGAACACTGAAGCTTTCTTT
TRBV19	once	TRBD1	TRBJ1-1	CASSPSSGTGSWDTEAFF	TGTGCCAGTAGTCCCTCCTCCGGGACAGGGTCCTGGGACACTGAAGCTTTCTTT
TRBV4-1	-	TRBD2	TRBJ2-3	CASRERDFRTDTQYF	TGCGCCAGCAGAGAGCGGGACTTCCGCACAGATACGCAGTATTTT
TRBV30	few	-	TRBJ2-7	CAWSVGGYEQYF	TGTGCCTGGAGTGTGGGCGGTTACGAGCAGTACTTC
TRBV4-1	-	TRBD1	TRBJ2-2	CASSLRQGVSGELFF	TGCGCCAGCAGCCTACGACAGGGTGTATCGGGGGAGCTGTTTTTT
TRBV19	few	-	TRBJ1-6	CASSPTGFNSPLHF	TGTGCCAGTAGCCCCACGGGTTTTAATTCACCCCTCCACTTT
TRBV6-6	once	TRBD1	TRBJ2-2	CAAGTAIMELFF	TGTGCCGCCGGGACAGCTATTATGGAGCTGTTTTTT
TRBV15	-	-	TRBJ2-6	CATSRRVEISGANVLTF	TGTGCCACCAGCAGAAGGGTGGAGATCTCTGGGGCCAACGTCCTGACTTTC
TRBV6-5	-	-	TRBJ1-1	CASSYSLGLNTEAFF	TGTGCCAGCAGTTACTCGCTGGGGTTGAACACTGAAGCTTTCTTT
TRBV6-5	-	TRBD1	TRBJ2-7	CASNPGTDWGEQYF	TGTGCCAGCAACCCCGGGACAGATTGGGGTGAGCAGTACTTC
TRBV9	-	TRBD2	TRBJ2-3	CASSPAGAIDTQYF	TGTGCCAGCAGCCCAGCGGGGGCGATAGATACGCAGTATTTT
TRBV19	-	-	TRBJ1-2	CASRTTANYGYTF	TGTGCCAGTAGGACCACAGCTAACTATGGCTACACCTTC
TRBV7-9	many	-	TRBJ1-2	CASSFAGHYGYTF	TGTGCCAGCAGCTTCGCGGGACACTATGGCTACACCTTC
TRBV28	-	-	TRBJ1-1	CASSFGRTEAFF	TGTGCCAGCAGTTTTGGGAGGACTGAAGCTTTCTTT
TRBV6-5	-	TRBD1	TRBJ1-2	CASSRQGYGYGYTF	TGTGCCAGCAGTAGACAGGGCTATGGCTATGGCTACACCTTC
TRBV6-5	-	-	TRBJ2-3	CASSYRDTQYF	TGTGCCAGCAGTTATCGAGATACGCAGTATTTT
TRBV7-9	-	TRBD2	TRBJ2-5	CASSSTSGGQETQYF	TGTGCCAGCAGCTCCACTAGCGGGGGGCAAGAGACCCAGTACTTC
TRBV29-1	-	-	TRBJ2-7	CSVELSGYEQYF	TGCAGCGTAGAACTCAGCGGGTACGAGCAGTACTTC
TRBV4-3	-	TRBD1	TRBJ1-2	CASSQRGQGEGYTF	TGCGCCAGCAGCCAACGAGGACAGGGCGAGGGCTACACCTTC
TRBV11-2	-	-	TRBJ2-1	CASSFEVHNEQFF	TGTGCCAGCAGCTTTGAAGTCCACAATGAGCAGTTCTTC
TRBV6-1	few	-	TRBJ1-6	CASTSIAYNSPLHF	TGTGCCAGCACCTCGATTGCATATAATTCACCCCTCCACTTT
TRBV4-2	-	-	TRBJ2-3	CASSQEGADTQYF	TGTGCCAGCAGCCAAGAGGGGGCGGATACGCAGTATTTT
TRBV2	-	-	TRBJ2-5	CASSDARGWETQYF	TGTGCCAGCAGTGATGCAAGGGGTTGGGAGACCCAGTACTTC
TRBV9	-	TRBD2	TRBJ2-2	CASSVGTSGAGVELFF	TGTGCCAGCAGCGTAGGGACTAGCGGGGCAGGAGTGGAGCTGTTTTTT
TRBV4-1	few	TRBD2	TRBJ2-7	CASSLHPSGSFYEQYF	TGCGCCAGCAGCCTACACCCTAGCGGGAGTTTCTACGAGCAGTACTTC
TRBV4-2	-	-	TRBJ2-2	CASSHMGAANTGELFF	TGTGCCAGCAGCCACATGGGGGCCGCAAACACCGGGGAGCTGTTTTTT
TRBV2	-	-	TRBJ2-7	CASSHEQYF	TGTGCCAGTTCCCACGAGCAGTACTTC
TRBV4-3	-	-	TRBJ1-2	CASSQDADSNYGYTF	TGCGCCAGCAGCCAAGATGCGGACAGTAACTATGGCTACACCTTC
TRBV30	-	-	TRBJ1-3	CAWSGGSGNTIYF	TGTGCCTGGAGCGGAGGCTCTGGAAACACCATATATTTT
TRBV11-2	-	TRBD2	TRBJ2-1	CASTYDIAGGINEQFF	TGTGCCAGCACCTATGATATAGCGGGGGGTATTAATGAGCAGTTCTTC
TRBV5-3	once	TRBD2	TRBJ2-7	CARSLAKREVFYEQYF	TGTGCCAGAAGCTTGGCCAAGCGGGAGGTATTCTACGAGCAGTACTTC
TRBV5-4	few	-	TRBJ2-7	CASSWEAGPAYEQYF	TGTGCCAGCAGCTGGGAGGCGGGACCTGCCTACGAGCAGTACTTC
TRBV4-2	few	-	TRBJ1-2	CASSQDRGDNYGYTF	TGTGCCAGCAGCCAAGACCGCGGAGATAACTATGGCTACACCTTC
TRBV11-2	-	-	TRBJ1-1	CASSLVGQGIAEAFF	TGTGCCAGCAGCTTAGTAGGTCAGGGGATTGCTGAAGCTTTCTTT